These T cell receptor beta chains were read from a single sample in a study of shared clonotypes between healthy human individuals. Repertoires were generated with immunoSEQ multiplex PCR, while TCRdb's copy carries only in-frame clones and drops some. This table holds more than 2 million clones, roughly 94% found once. Specimen: naive CD4+ T cells sorted from blood. The receptors here all came from a man younger than 35 in good health. Each CDR3 is given with its conserved first and last residue. A D gene is named only where the DNA matches it firmly.

v_gene,j_gene,d_gene,CDR3aa,CDR3nt
TRBV7-2,TRBJ2-1,-,CASSLLAGYNEQFF,TGTGCCAGCAGCTTACTAGCTGGGTACAATGAGCAGTTCTTC
TRBV2,TRBJ2-7,-,CASSYNRAEGEQYF,TGTGCCAGCAGTTACAACAGGGCTGAAGGCGAGCAGTACTTC
TRBV27,TRBJ2-5,-,CASRRQNTFQETQYF,TGTGCCAGCCGTAGACAGAACACCTTCCAAGAGACCCAGTACTTC
TRBV7-2,TRBJ2-3,-,CASSVTITDTQYF,TGTGCCAGCAGCGTGACAATCACAGATACGCAGTATTTT
TRBV6-1,TRBJ1-5,-,CASSEGVTGLSNQPQHF,TGTGCCAGCAGTGAGGGCGTCACAGGGTTGAGCAATCAGCCCCAGCATTTT
TRBV15,TRBJ1-5,-,CATSRGRSDQPQHF,TGTGCCACCAGCAGAGGGCGGTCAGATCAGCCCCAGCATTTT
TRBV5-1,TRBJ1-5,TRBD1,CASSPTGENQPQHF,TGCGCCAGCAGTCCGACAGGGGAAAATCAGCCCCAGCATTTT
TRBV25-1,TRBJ1-6,-,CASSRAGAGESPLHF,TGTGCCAGCAGCCGGGCGGGGGCCGGGGAATCACCCCTCCACTTT
TRBV30,TRBJ1-3,-,CAWTKGSGNTIYF,TGTGCCTGGACGAAAGGCTCTGGAAACACCATATATTTT
TRBV11-2,TRBJ1-6,-,CASSPDAGPKGPLHF,TGTGCCAGCAGCCCAGACGCAGGGCCCAAGGGGCCCCTCCACTTT